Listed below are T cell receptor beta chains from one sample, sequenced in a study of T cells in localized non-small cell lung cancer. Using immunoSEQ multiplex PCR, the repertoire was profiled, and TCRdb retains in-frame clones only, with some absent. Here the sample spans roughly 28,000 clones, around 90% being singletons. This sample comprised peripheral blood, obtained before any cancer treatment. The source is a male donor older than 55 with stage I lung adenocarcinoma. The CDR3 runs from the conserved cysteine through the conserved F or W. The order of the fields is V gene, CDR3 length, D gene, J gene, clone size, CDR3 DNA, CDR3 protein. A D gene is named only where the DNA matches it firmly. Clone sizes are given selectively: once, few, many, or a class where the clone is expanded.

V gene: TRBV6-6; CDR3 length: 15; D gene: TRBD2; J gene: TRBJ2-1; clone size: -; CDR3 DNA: TGTGCCAGCAGTACCCTAGCGGGGGGGCCCCATGAGCAGTTCTTC; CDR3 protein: CASSTLAGGPHEQFF
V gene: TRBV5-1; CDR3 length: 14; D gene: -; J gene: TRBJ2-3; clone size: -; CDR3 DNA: TGCGCCAGCACCTCCGGATTTCTCACAGATACGCAGTATTTT; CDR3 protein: CASTSGFLTDTQYF
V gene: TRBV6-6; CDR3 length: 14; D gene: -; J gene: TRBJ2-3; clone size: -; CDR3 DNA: TGTGCCAGCTTCGGACGGTTACCGCCAGATACGCAGTATTTT; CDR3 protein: CASFGRLPPDTQYF
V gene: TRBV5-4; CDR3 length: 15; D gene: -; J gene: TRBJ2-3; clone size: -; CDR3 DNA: TGTGCCAGCAGCTTGGAGGGGCGGGTCACAGATACGCAGTATTTT; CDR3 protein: CASSLEGRVTDTQYF
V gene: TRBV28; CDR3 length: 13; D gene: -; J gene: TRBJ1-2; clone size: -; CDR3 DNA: TGTGCCAGCAGTTTGCCCCTCGCCGGATCTAGCTCCTTC; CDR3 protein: CASSLPLAGSSSF
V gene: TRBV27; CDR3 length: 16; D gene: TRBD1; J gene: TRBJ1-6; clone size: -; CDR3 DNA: TGTGCCAGCAGTCCTATGGGGACAGGGGGCGGTTCACCCCTCCACTTT; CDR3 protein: CASSPMGTGGGSPLHF
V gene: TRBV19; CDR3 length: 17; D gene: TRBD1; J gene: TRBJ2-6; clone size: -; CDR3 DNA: TGTGCCAGTAGGCCCGGGACAGGGACTAACTGGGCCAACGTCCTGACTTTC; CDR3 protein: CASRPGTGTNWANVLTF
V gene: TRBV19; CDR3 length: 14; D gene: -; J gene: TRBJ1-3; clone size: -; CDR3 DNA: TGTGCCAGTAGATCCCCCGGCTCTGGAAACACCATATATTTT; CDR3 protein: CASRSPGSGNTIYF
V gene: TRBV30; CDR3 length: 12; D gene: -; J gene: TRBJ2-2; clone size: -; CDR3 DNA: TGTGCCTGGAGTAAAGGGCCCGGGGAGCTGTTTTTT; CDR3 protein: CAWSKGPGELFF
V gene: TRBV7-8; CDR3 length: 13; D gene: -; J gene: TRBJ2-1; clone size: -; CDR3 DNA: TGTGCCAGCAGCTCCGGCGGATACAATGAGCAGTTCTTC; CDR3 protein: CASSSGGYNEQFF
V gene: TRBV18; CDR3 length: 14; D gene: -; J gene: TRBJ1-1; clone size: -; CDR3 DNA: TGTGCCAGCTCACCAGGGTCGGTGAACACTGAAGCTTTCTTT; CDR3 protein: CASSPGSVNTEAFF
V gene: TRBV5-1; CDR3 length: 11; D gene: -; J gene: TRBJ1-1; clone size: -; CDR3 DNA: TGCGCCAGCAGAGGGCTCGCTGAAGCCTTCTTT; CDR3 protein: CASRGLAEAFF
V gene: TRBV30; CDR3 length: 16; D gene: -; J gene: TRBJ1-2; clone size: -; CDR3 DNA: TGTGCCTATGAAAGGGCGCGCACTGTTCCCTTCTATGGCTACACCTTC; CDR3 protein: CAYERARTVPFYGYTF
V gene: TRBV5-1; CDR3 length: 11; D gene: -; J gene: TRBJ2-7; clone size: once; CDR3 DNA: TGCGCCAGCAGCTGGGCCGGCGAGCAGTACTTC; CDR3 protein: CASSWAGEQYF
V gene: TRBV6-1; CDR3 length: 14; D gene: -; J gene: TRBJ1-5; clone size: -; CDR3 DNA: TGTGCCAGCAGGGACTCGGACAGTTTTCAGCCCCAGCATTTT; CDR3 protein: CASRDSDSFQPQHF
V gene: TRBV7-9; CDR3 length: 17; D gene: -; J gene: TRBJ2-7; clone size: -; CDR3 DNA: TGTGCCAGCAGCGACGAGACGTTGGGGGGTACGGGCTTCGAGCAGTACTTC; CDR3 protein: CASSDETLGGTGFEQYF
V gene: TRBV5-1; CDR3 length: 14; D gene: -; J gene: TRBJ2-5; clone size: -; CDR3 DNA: TGCGCCAGCAAAGTAGGGGGGCTAATAGAGACCCAGTACTTC; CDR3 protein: CASKVGGLIETQYF
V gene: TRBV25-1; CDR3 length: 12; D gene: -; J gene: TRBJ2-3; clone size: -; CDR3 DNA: TGTGCCAGCAGTGAAATATGGGATACGCAGTATTTT; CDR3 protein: CASSEIWDTQYF
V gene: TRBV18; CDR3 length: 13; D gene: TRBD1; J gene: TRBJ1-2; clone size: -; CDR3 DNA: TGTGCCAGCTCGCTACAGGGGGACTATGGCTACACCTTC; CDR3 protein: CASSLQGDYGYTF
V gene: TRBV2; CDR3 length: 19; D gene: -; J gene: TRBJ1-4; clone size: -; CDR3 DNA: TGTGCCAGCAGTAACCTCCGGGACGCAGCATCCTCAACTAATGAAAAACTGTTTTTT; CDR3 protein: CASSNLRDAASSTNEKLFF
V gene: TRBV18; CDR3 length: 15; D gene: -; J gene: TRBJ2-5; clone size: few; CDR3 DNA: TGTGCCAGCTCACCGATACCAACACGGGGCGAGACCCAGTACTTC; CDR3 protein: CASSPIPTRGETQYF
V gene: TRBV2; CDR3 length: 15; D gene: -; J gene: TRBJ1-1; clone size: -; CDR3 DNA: TGTGCCAGCAGTGAAGCGCTTCTGGGCATAACTGAAGCTTTCTTT; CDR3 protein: CASSEALLGITEAFF
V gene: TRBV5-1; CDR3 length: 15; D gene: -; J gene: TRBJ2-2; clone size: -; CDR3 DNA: TGCGCCAGCAGCTTAGGGTCAACTTACACCGGGGAGCTGTTTTTT; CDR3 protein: CASSLGSTYTGELFF
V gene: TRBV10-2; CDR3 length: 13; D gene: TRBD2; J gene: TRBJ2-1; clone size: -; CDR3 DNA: TGCGCCAGCAGCGGACTAGCGGGGGCCGAGCAGTTCTTC; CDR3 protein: CASSGLAGAEQFF
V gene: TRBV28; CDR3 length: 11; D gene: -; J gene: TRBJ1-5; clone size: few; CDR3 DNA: TGTGCCAGCAGAGCCAATCAGCCCCAGCATTTT; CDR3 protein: CASRANQPQHF
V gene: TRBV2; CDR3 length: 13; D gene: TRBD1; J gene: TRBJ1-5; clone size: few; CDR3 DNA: TGTGCCAGCCGGGGACAGAGCAATCAGCCCCAGCATTTT; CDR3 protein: CASRGQSNQPQHF
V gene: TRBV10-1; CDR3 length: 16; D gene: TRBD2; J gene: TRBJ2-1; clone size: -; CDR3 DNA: TGCGCCAGCAGTGAGGTCTGGGGGGGGGCCTACAATGAGCAGTTCTTC; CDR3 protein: CASSEVWGGAYNEQFF
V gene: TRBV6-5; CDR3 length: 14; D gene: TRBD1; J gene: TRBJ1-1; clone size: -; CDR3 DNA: TGTGCCAGCAGTTCCCGGACAGGAAACACTGAAGCTTTCTTT; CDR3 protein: CASSSRTGNTEAFF
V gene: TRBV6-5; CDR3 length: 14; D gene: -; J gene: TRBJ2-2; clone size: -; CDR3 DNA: TGTGCCAGCAGTTACTCCAGGGGTACCGGGGAGCTGTTTTTT; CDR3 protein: CASSYSRGTGELFF
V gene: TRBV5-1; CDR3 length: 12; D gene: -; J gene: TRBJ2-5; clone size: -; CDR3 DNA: TGCGCCAGCAAAGGGGAGGCAGAGACCCAGTACTTC; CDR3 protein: CASKGEAETQYF